These T cell receptor beta chains were read from a single sample in a study of T cells expressing NK-cell markers. TCRdb reworked the 5' RACE reads into one entry per CDR3 protein, no DNA. In all, the sample yields tens of thousands of distinct CDR3 sequences. Sequenced material: blood T cells: a sorted CD56 or NKG2C T cell subset, CD4+ or CD8+ T cells, or bulk PBMC T cells (not recorded which). The origin of the receptors is a woman aged 18-70 years in good health. Each CDR3 is given with its conserved first and last residue. Each record gives: J gene, clone size, V gene, CDR3 protein. Expanded clones are given a class, and other clones once, few, many or no size at all.

j_call: TRBJ2-3; clone_size: .; v_call: TRBV12-3/TRBV12-4; cdr3_aa: CASTIGGWTDTQYF
j_call: TRBJ2-1; clone_size: .; v_call: TRBV11-2; cdr3_aa: CASSLAFPSGTNNEQFF
j_call: TRBJ2-1; clone_size: .; v_call: TRBV12-3/TRBV12-4; cdr3_aa: CASSFPGGGYNEQFF
j_call: TRBJ1-3; clone_size: .; v_call: TRBV2; cdr3_aa: CASSSSSGNTIYF
j_call: TRBJ1-4; clone_size: .; v_call: TRBV4-1; cdr3_aa: CASSQTAANEKLFF
j_call: TRBJ2-3; clone_size: .; v_call: TRBV4-1; cdr3_aa: CASSPASPGGTDTQYF
j_call: TRBJ2-2; clone_size: .; v_call: TRBV12-3/TRBV12-4; cdr3_aa: CASSLVVAGELFF
j_call: TRBJ2-7; clone_size: .; v_call: TRBV7-2; cdr3_aa: CASSLVFSGPYEQYF
j_call: TRBJ2-7; clone_size: .; v_call: TRBV2; cdr3_aa: CASSASGYAYEQYF
j_call: TRBJ2-5; clone_size: medium-sized; v_call: TRBV12-3/TRBV12-4; cdr3_aa: CASSLRQGGQETQYF
j_call: TRBJ1-2; clone_size: .; v_call: TRBV30; cdr3_aa: CAWSDPGYNYGYTF
j_call: TRBJ2-5; clone_size: .; v_call: TRBV5-1; cdr3_aa: CASSPDWLAGDQETQYF
j_call: TRBJ2-5; clone_size: .; v_call: TRBV5-1; cdr3_aa: CASSLVTGHETQYF
j_call: TRBJ1-5; clone_size: .; v_call: TRBV7-8; cdr3_aa: CASSLIQGARNQPQHF
j_call: TRBJ1-2; clone_size: .; v_call: TRBV21-1; cdr3_aa: CASSKGTGLVQDYTF
j_call: TRBJ1-5; clone_size: .; v_call: TRBV12-3/TRBV12-4; cdr3_aa: CASSLAQGADQPQHF
j_call: TRBJ1-1; clone_size: .; v_call: TRBV29-1; cdr3_aa: CSGCSLGQGNTEAFF
j_call: TRBJ2-5; clone_size: .; v_call: TRBV29-1; cdr3_aa: CSVEVWGLAEQETQYF
j_call: TRBJ1-5; clone_size: .; v_call: TRBV6-5; cdr3_aa: CASSYSRTVQPQHF
j_call: TRBJ2-1; clone_size: .; v_call: TRBV24-1; cdr3_aa: CATSDWREGHNEQFF
j_call: TRBJ2-1; clone_size: .; v_call: TRBV7-7; cdr3_aa: CASSLTAGHEQFF
j_call: TRBJ2-1; clone_size: .; v_call: TRBV24-1; cdr3_aa: CATSDKDSGTGHTEQFF
j_call: TRBJ2-7; clone_size: .; v_call: TRBV7-6; cdr3_aa: CASSTPDRPHEQYF
j_call: TRBJ2-2; clone_size: .; v_call: TRBV20-1; cdr3_aa: CSAKRGGMDTGELFF
j_call: TRBJ2-7; clone_size: .; v_call: TRBV12-3/TRBV12-4; cdr3_aa: CASSLDIGEQYF
j_call: TRBJ2-5; clone_size: .; v_call: TRBV6-1; cdr3_aa: CASSLAGGRRETQYF
j_call: TRBJ2-3; clone_size: .; v_call: TRBV2; cdr3_aa: CASSEVTSTDTQYF
j_call: TRBJ2-5; clone_size: .; v_call: TRBV7-9; cdr3_aa: CASSARSSGREETQYF
j_call: TRBJ2-2; clone_size: .; v_call: TRBV28; cdr3_aa: CASSILTVKTGWELFF
j_call: TRBJ2-2; clone_size: .; v_call: TRBV15; cdr3_aa: CATKDRMNTGELFF
j_call: TRBJ1-4; clone_size: .; v_call: TRBV28; cdr3_aa: CASRPPGQGDEKLFF